A selection of T cell receptor beta chains follows, all from one sample in a study of blood T cell repertoires in COVID-19. Only in-frame clones appear in the TCRdb table, and some are missing; sequencing was by immunoSEQ multiplex PCR. The table has 250,000 to 400,000 clones, around 88% seen once. Sequencing input: peripheral blood. The source of these receptors is a woman aged 25 to 39 with COVID-19, enrolled during active disease. Both conserved end residues are part of each CDR3. A D gene is named only where the DNA matches it firmly. The size of a clone is reported for some rows only, either as once, few or many, or as a class for expanded clones.

TRBV28	-	12	-	TRBJ1-2	TGTGCCAGCAGATTCATGGGGGGAGGCTACACCTTC	CASRFMGGGYTF
TRBV28	-	14	once	TRBJ2-3	TGTGCCAGCAGTCCTCGGAGGGCCCCAGATACGCAGTATTTT	CASSPRRAPDTQYF
TRBV27	-	15	-	TRBJ1-2	TGTGCCAGCAGTTTTACCCCGGACAGCGCGGGTGGCTACACCTTC	CASSFTPDSAGGYTF
TRBV16	TRBD1	14	-	TRBJ1-3	TGTGCCAGCAGCCGCGACAGGGGAGGAAACACCATATATTTT	CASSRDRGGNTIYF
TRBV4-3	-	16	few	TRBJ1-1	TGCGCCAGCAGCCAAGAAGCTGGTACAGGTGGAACTGAAGCTTTCTTT	CASSQEAGTGGTEAFF
TRBV11-2	TRBD1	16	-	TRBJ1-1	TGTGCCAGCAGCTTCCGGGACAGGGGGCCGAACACTGAAGCTTTCTTT	CASSFRDRGPNTEAFF
TRBV4-3	-	13	-	TRBJ1-5	TGCGCCAGCAGCCAGGCCGGAGGTCAGCCCCAGCATTTT	CASSQAGGQPQHF
TRBV5-1	-	16	-	TRBJ1-4	TGCGCCAGCAGCTTGGCCGGGGTTCGTCGTAATGAAAAACTGTTTTTT	CASSLAGVRRNEKLFF
TRBV3-1/TRBV3-2	-	14	-	TRBJ1-2	TGTGCCAGCAGCCAAGGCCCGTACCTATGGGGCTACACCTTC	CASSQGPYLWGYTF
TRBV11-3	-	15	few	TRBJ1-1	TGTGCCAGCAGCCCGGACAGACTACTAAACACTGAAGCTTTCTTT	CASSPDRLLNTEAFF
TRBV7-2	-	15	once	TRBJ1-1	TGTGCCAGCAGCTTATCTTTAGGCACAGTAACTGAAGCTTTCTTT	CASSLSLGTVTEAFF
TRBV19	TRBD1	16	-	TRBJ1-3	TGTGCCAGTAGTATAGTGGGACAGAGCTCTGGAAACACCATATATTTT	CASSIVGQSSGNTIYF
TRBV12-3/TRBV12-4	-	13	-	TRBJ1-1	TGTGCCAGCAGTTTAAGGGGCGATACTGAAGCTTTCTTT	CASSLRGDTEAFF
TRBV6-4	-	13	once	TRBJ2-2	TGTGCCAGCAGTACACAGGGATCCGGGGAGCTGTTTTTT	CASSTQGSGELFF
TRBV18	TRBD1	15	-	TRBJ2-1	TGTGCCAGCTCACCGGGGACAGGGTCCTACAATGAGCAGTTCTTC	CASSPGTGSYNEQFF
TRBV2	-	14	-	TRBJ2-1	TGTGCCAGCAGTAAGCCTGACAGAAACAATGAGCAGTTCTTC	CASSKPDRNNEQFF
TRBV21-1	-	19	-	TRBJ1-1	TGTGCCAGCACCCCAAGGGTCGGGGACAGGGGCCCAGGGACTCCTGAAGCTTTCTTT	CASTPRVGDRGPGTPEAFF
TRBV5-6	-	15	-	TRBJ2-2	TGTGCCAGCAGCTTGGCGGAGGTAGTTCCCGGGGAGCTGTTTTTT	CASSLAEVVPGELFF